Listed here are 21 T cell receptor beta chains from one sample, sequenced in a study of neurological immune-mediated disorders. TCRdb fed the 5' RACE reads into MiXCR, producing one record per CDR3 protein. Counted here are about 80,000 distinct CDR3 sequences, nearly 6% occurring once; the ten biggest clones make up 7.9%. Time point noted: longitudinal time-point 2. The sample taken for sequencing was PBMCs. The source is an older woman with multiple sclerosis.

The sample holds many counts of this clonotype. The rearrangement uses TRBV5-6 and TRBJ1-2, with 8 positions matching TRBD1. The germline gives CDR1 SGHDT, CDR2 YYEEEE. The CDR3 runs 13 residues. Germline trimming cut 0 bases from V and 8 bases from J; bases unmatched to any gene: 3. This chain's CDR3 is CASSLGTGPGYTF. The CDR3 coding sequence is TGTGCCAGCAGCTTGGGGACAGGGCCCGGCTACACCTTC.

Many counts were recorded for this clonotype. The chain combines TRBV4-1 with TRBJ1-4; 10 nucleotides match TRBD1. The germline gives CDR1 MGHRA, CDR2 YSYEKL. Unmatched junction bases numbered 4, after V lost 5 bases and J lost 1 base. The CDR3 length is 16 residues. CDR3 coding DNA: TGCGCCAGCAGCGTCGGACAGGGGGTAACTAATGAAAAACTGTTTTTT. Amino acid sequence: CASSVGQGVTNEKLFF.

Many counts were recorded for this clonotype. This chain joins TRBV5-6 and TRBJ2-7; D perhaps matches TRBD2 (5 bases). V was trimmed by 4 bases and J by 5 bases, leaving 19 bases between them. Per the germline V gene, CDR1 is SGHDT and CDR2 is YYEEEE. This CDR3 region has 15 residues. CDR3 bases: TGTGCCAGCAGCGCGAGGGTCGGACCCCTGGACGAGCAGTACTTC. Encoded protein: CASSARVGPLDEQYF.

This clonotype was picked up many times. The V and J genes are TRBV5-1 and TRBJ1-6, with TRBD1 matching over 10 bases. Germline CDR1 and CDR2: SGHRS and YFSETQ. The CDR3 totals 15 residues. V lost 7 bases, J lost 5 bases, and 6 bases stayed unmatched. CDR3 region: CASSSGTGDNSPLHF. The CDR3 DNA sequence: TGCGCCAGCTCCTCCGGGACAGGGGATAATTCACCCCTCCACTTT.

This clonotype was detected ten times or more. This chain uses TRBV7-9 with TRBJ2-3; no reliable D call. The CDR3 runs to 13 residues. Germline assignment: CDR1 SEHNR and CDR2 FQNEAQ (reference sequence). V was pared by 1 base and J by 5 bases, with 7 bases between. As DNA, the CDR3 is TGTGCCAGCAGCTTAGTTGCGCAAGATACGCAGTATTTT. Protein: CASSLVAQDTQYF.

Many counts were recorded for this clonotype. The V gene is TRBV6-5, the J gene TRBJ2-7, with D tentatively TRBD2 (6 bases). Germline-derived CDR1 and CDR2 are MNHEY and SVGAGI. V was clipped by 5 bases and J by 3 bases, with 14 bases between them. The CDR3 sequence is 14 residues long. CDR3 in DNA: TGTGCCAGCAGTCCAACGGGGGACCTCTACGAGCAGTACTTC. It encodes CASSPTGDLYEQYF.

To note about this clonotype: This may come from a read error, since a much larger clone is one base off. This rearrangement joins TRBV5-1 to TRBJ2-7, with a possible D match to TRBD1 (6 bases). Germline CDR1 SGHRS, CDR2 YFSETQ. V lost 0 bases to trimming and J lost 12 bases, with 16 bases between them. CDR3 length equals 13 residues. CDR3 in amino acids: CASSLADSPGLYF. For the CDR3, the DNA is TGCGCCAGCAGCTTGGCGGACAGCCCGGGTCTGTACTTC.

This clonotype was observed at least ten times. The rearrangement uses TRBV15 and TRBJ1-2; 7 bases are a match to TRBD1. After removal of 0 bases from V and 2 bases from J, the junction contained 15 bases not matched to a gene. The CDR3 consists of 19 residues. From germline, CDR1 is LNHNV and CDR2 YYDKDF (reference sequence). CDR3 in amino acids: CATSREETGSNPRNYGYTF. The CDR3 region has the DNA TGTGCCACCAGCAGAGAGGAGACAGGGTCAAACCCAAGGAACTATGGCTACACCTTC.

This clonotype showed up many times. The rearrangement joins TRBV5-1 to TRBJ2-1; D tentatively reads TRBD1 or TRBD2 (5 bases each). V lost 7 bases to trimming and J lost 5 bases, with 16 bases between them. Germline values: CDR1 SGHRS, CDR2 YFSETQ. The CDR3 covers 14 residues. The CDR3 region is CASRKGRSNNEQFF. As DNA, the CDR3 is TGCGCCAGCCGAAAGGGACGGTCCAACAATGAGCAGTTCTTC.

This clonotype was seen many times. The chain is built from TRBV15 and TRBJ2-1; D is possibly TRBD1 or TRBD2 (5 bases each). V lost 2 bases, J lost 0 bases, and 17 bases lay in between. This CDR3 comprises 18 residues. The germline V gene has CDR1 LNHNV and CDR2 YYDKDF (reference sequence). CDR3 amino acids: CATSRSQGPGTSYNEQFF. CDR3 DNA sequence: TGTGCCACCAGCAGATCTCAGGGACCGGGGACCTCCTACAATGAGCAGTTCTTC.

There are many counts of this clonotype. This rearrangement joins TRBV5-1 to TRBJ2-3, with D perhaps TRBD2 (5 bases). V shed 3 bases and J shed 2 bases, with 25 bases lying between them. The CDR3 spans 19 residues. CDR1 and CDR2 (germline): SGHRS, YFSETQ. CDR3 sequence (DNA): TGCGCCAGCAGCTGGGCTGCTAGCTTCCCCAAAATAAACACAGATACGCAGTATTTT. Translation: CASSWAASFPKINTDTQYF.

At least ten counts were recorded for this clonotype. This chain uses TRBV5-1 with TRBJ1-5, with D possibly TRBD1 on 5 matching bases. This CDR3 contains 14 residues. The germline gives CDR1 SGHRS, CDR2 YFSETQ. V gave up 4 bases and J gave up 1 base, with 9 bases separating them. For the CDR3, the DNA is TGCGCCAGCAGCCCGGGACCAAGCAATCAGCCCCAGCATTTT. Amino acids: CASSPGPSNQPQHF.

The chain recombines TRBV27 with TRBJ1-5, with a tentative D call TRBD1 (5 bases). The CDR3 sequence is 14 residues long. The V end was cut by 3 bases, the J end by 1 base, with 7 bases between. Germline CDR1 and CDR2: MNHEY and SMNVEV (reference sequence). CDR3 region: CASSFWGSNQPQHF. The CDR3 coding sequence is TGTGCCAGCAGTTTTTGGGGGAGCAATCAGCCCCAGCATTTT.

There are many counts of this clonotype. V and J are TRBV20-1 and TRBJ1-4; D is unresolved. This CDR3 contains 12 residues. Trimming stripped 5 bases from V and 4 bases from J, with 8 bases between. Germline CDR1 and CDR2: DFQATT and SNEGSKA (reference sequence). DNA of the CDR3: TGCAGTGCTCGCAGCGATAATGAAAAACTGTTTTTT. It codes for CSARSDNEKLFF.

Only a few counts were recorded for this clonotype. The V and J genes are TRBV7-9 and TRBJ1-3; D is uncertain. V lost 2 bases, J lost 2 bases, and 1 base lay in between. The CDR3 contains 12 residues. Germline-derived CDR1 and CDR2 are SEHNR and FQNEAQ (reference sequence). This chain's CDR3 is CASSLTGNTIYF. CDR3 in DNA: TGTGCCAGCAGCTTAACTGGAAACACCATATATTTT.

This clonotype showed up many times. The CDR3 reads CAISRQDRASPQHF. The CDR3 DNA is TGTGCCATCAGCCGACAGGACAGGGCGTCACCCCAGCATTTT. This chain uses TRBV10-3 with TRBJ1-5, with 8 positions matching TRBD1. V gave up 6 bases and J gave up 10 bases; unmatched junction bases: 11. The CDR3 contains 14 residues. Germline V CDR1 and CDR2: ENHRY, SYGVKD.

The chain is built from TRBV15 and TRBJ2-3; TRBD2 agrees at 7 bases. From germline, CDR1 is LNHNV and CDR2 YYDKDF (reference sequence). The CDR3 runs 16 residues. After removal of 1 base from V and 0 bases from J, the junction contained 4 bases not matched to a gene. The CDR3 here is CATSRGVSGSTDTQYF. DNA of the CDR3: TGTGCCACCAGCAGAGGTGTTAGCGGGAGCACAGATACGCAGTATTTT.

This clonotype has a count of ten or more. The chain couples TRBV5-1 to TRBJ2-3; no reliable D call. Trimming removed 2 bases from V and 5 bases from J, with 6 bases in between. The germline V gene has CDR1 SGHRS and CDR2 YFSETQ. CDR3 length equals 12 residues. CDR3 protein: CASSFRIDTQYF. In DNA form, the CDR3 reads TGCGCCAGCAGCTTCCGAATAGATACGCAGTATTTT.

Many counts were recorded for this clonotype. The chain combines TRBV18 with TRBJ2-5; maybe TRBD2 (7 bases). The length of the CDR3 is 14 residues. Trimming pared 6 bases from V and 5 bases from J, leaving 16 bases between. CDR1 is KGHSH and CDR2 is LQKENI in the germline V gene. The CDR3 sequence is CASSTTGGIETQYF. CDR3 DNA: TGTGCCAGCTCCACCACGGGGGGCATCGAGACCCAGTACTTC.

This clonotype was detected many times. The chain has TRBV5-8 and TRBJ2-2; possible D gene TRBD1, 6 bases. The CDR3 sequence is 14 residues long. The germline V gene encodes CDR1 SGHTS and CDR2 YDEGEE. Trimming took 5 bases from V and 5 from J, leaving 13 bases between them. CDR3 amino acids: CASSIVQGTGELFF. DNA of the CDR3: TGTGCCAGCAGTATTGTACAGGGTACCGGGGAGCTGTTTTTT.

This clonotype was seen ten or more times. The chain carries TRBV11-1 and TRBJ1-6; D possibly corresponds to TRBD1 (6 bases). Trimming took 5 bases from V and 6 from J, leaving 11 bases between them. CDR1 is SGHAT, CDR2 FQDESV, per germline (reference sequence). This CDR3 has 14 amino acids. In DNA, the CDR3 is TGTGCCAGCAGCCATGGACAGCCTAATTCACCCCTCCACTTT. Encoded protein: CASSHGQPNSPLHF.